This T cell receptor gamma chain came from a study of Vδ1+ human thymocytes. Overall study results and limits: In the thymus, TRG and TRD repertoires looked highly polyclonal with Gaussian CDR3 lengths. TRD repertoires were essentially private, unlike widely shared TRG clonotypes.

The CDR3 has 9 amino acids. Germline values: CDR1 EGSNGY, CDR2 YDSYNSKV. Germline trimming cut 8 bases from V and 8 bases from J; bases unmatched to any gene: 3. Extracted RNA was reverse transcribed into cDNA. CDR3 amplicons came from multiplex PCR with pooled V-gene forward and constant-region reverse primers. TCRdb reanalysed the multiplex PCR reads via CATT. The data contain tens of thousands of gamma-chain clones, around 21% of them singletons. Thymocytes were sorted as CD3+ TCRVdelta1+ TCRVdelta2- after alphabeta T cell depletion. This clone came up a few times. The antigen remains undetermined. The chain combines TRGV2 with TRGJ1 or TRGJ2. Sequencing input: Vdelta1+ gamma-delta thymocytes from the thymus. Indicated subset: FACS-sorted CD3+ TCRalphabeta- TCRVdelta1+ TCRVdelta2- thymocytes. The receptor comes from a girl under three years old who had congenital heart surgery. CDR3 protein: CATSDKKLF. The CDR3 nucleotides read TGTGCCACCTCTGATAAGAAACTCTTT.